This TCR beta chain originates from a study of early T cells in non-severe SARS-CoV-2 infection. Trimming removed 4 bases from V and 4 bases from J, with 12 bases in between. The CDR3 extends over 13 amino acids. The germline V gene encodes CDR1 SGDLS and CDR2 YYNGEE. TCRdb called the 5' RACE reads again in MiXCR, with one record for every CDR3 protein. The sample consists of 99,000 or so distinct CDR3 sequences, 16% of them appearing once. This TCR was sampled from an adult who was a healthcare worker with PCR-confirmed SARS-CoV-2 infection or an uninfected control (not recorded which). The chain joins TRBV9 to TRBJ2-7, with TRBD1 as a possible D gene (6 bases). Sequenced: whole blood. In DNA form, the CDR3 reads TGTGCCAGCAGCCCACAGACAGGTTACGAGCAGTACTTC. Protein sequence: CASSPQTGYEQYF. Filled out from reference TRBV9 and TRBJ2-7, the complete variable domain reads DSGVTQTPKHLITATGQRVTLRCSPRSGDLSVYWYQQSLDQGLQFLIQYYNGEERAKGNILERFSAQQFPDLHSELNLSSLELGDSALYFCASSPQTGYEQYFGPGTRLTVT.